This T cell receptor (beta chain) appears in the sequencing data of a study of blood T cell repertoires in COVID-19. Across the study: T cells, B-cell-depleted T cells, or PBMCs provided the cDNA or gDNA that served as material.

Method: immunoSEQ multiplex PCR; TCRdb's copy keeps in-frame clones and lacks some. Of about 65,000 clones in the sample, around four fifths were seen once. The receptor comes from a man older than 75 with acute or convalescent COVID-19. Sample: peripheral blood.

The CDR3 loop reads CASSVGVGRSGTDTQYF. In DNA form, the CDR3 reads TGTGCCAGCAGCGTAGGAGTTGGGAGGTCAGGCACAGATACGCAGTATTTT. The chain links TRBV9 to TRBJ2-3, with D maybe TRBD2 (6 bases). Germline loops: CDR1 SGDLS, CDR2 YYNGEE. This CDR3 is 17 amino acids long. V was trimmed by 0 bases and J by 1 base, leaving 15 bases between them.